The next 9 T cell receptor beta chains were all read from a single sample in a study of T and B cells in COVID-19 patients. Each TRB amplification used roughly 220-550 ng of genomic DNA from blood. TRB rearrangements were amplified by multiplex PCR with BIOMED2 TRB-A/B primers. One entry per CDR3 protein results from TCRdb running MiXCR on the multiplex PCR reads. The data show 20,000 or so distinct CDR3 sequences, with 25% to 30% seen just once and 2.5% to 3% held by the top ten. Specimen: blood. Source of these receptors: a human donor who had recovered from COVID-19.

This clonotype was seen ten or more times. This chain joins TRBV29-1 and TRBJ1-1, with D maybe TRBD1 (5 bases). This CDR3 comprises 13 residues. Germline V gene sequence: CDR1 SQVTM, CDR2 ANQGSEA. V dropped 7 bases and J dropped 7 bases, with 19 bases sitting between them. This CDR3 is CSAQGPGVDEAFF. CDR3 sequence (DNA): TGCAGCGCCCAGGGACCCGGAGTGGATGAAGCTTTCTTT.

At least ten counts were recorded for this clonotype. The genes are TRBV30 and TRBJ2-7, with unresolved D. The V and J ends lost 1 base and 0 bases respectively, with 4 bases between them. In germline, CDR1 is GTSNPN, CDR2 SVGIG (reference sequence). CDR3 length equals 12 residues. The CDR3 reads CAWSASSYEQYF. CDR3 in DNA: TGTGCCTGGAGTGCCAGCTCCTACGAGCAGTACTTC.

In its sample, this clonotype was seen a few times. This chain joins TRBV6-5 and TRBJ2-1, with TRBD1 identical over 7 bases. The CDR3 is 14 amino acids. V was pared by 6 bases and J by 8 bases, with 10 bases of the junction left unmatched. CDR1 MNHEY and CDR2 SVGAGI come from the germline V gene. In DNA form, the CDR3 reads TGTGCCAGCAGCCCGACAGGGATTATCGATGAGCAGTTCTTC. It translates to CASSPTGIIDEQFF.

This clonotype has only a few counts. The V and J genes are TRBV6-5 and TRBJ1-5, with TRBD1 matching 11 bases. The germline CDR1 and CDR2 sequences are MNHEY and SVGAGI. The CDR3 consists of 15 residues. V lost 6 bases to trimming and J lost 6 bases; unmatched junction nucleotides: 7. The CDR3 here is CASSPRDRGAQPQHF. CDR3 DNA sequence: TGTGCCAGCAGCCCCCGGGACAGGGGGGCTCAGCCCCAGCATTTT.

This clonotype was detected a few times. The CDR3, as DNA: TGTGCCAGCAGCTTAGGGACGTGGAACACTGAAGCTTTCTTT. Encoded protein: CASSLGTWNTEAFF. V usage is TRBV5-5 and J usage is TRBJ1-1; weak D call: TRBD1 (5 bases). Germline loops: CDR1 SGHKS, CDR2 YYEKEE (reference sequence). The CDR3 runs to 14 residues. Trimming took off 2 bases at V and 1 base at J, with 9 bases between the two ends.

The sample holds a few counts of this clonotype. This chain connects TRBV6-1 to TRBJ2-1; 10 nucleotides align to TRBD2. CDR3 size: 15 residues. Per the germline V gene, CDR1 is MNHNS and CDR2 is SASEGT. Unmatched junction bases numbered 3, after V lost 5 bases and J lost 2 bases. The CDR3 loop is CASSQSGGAYNEQFF. The CDR3, as DNA: TGTGCCAGCAGTCAAAGCGGGGGGGCCTACAATGAGCAGTTCTTC.

By share of the sample, this clonotype is medium-sized. The V and J genes are TRBV11-1 and TRBJ2-5, with TRBD2 matching 14 bases. Germline lookup yields CDR1 SGHAT and CDR2 FQDESV (reference sequence). The trim removed 4 bases at V and 5 bases at J, leaving 21 bases unmatched. The CDR3 runs 21 residues. The CDR3 DNA reads as TGTGCCAGCAGCTACTCTCCGGGACTAGCGGGAGCCGAGAGCGGGTGGGAGACCCAGTACTTC. Translating gives CASSYSPGLAGAESGWETQYF.

This clonotype is labeled as medium-sized. The rearrangement links TRBV19 to TRBJ2-1, with TRBD2 as a possible D gene (5 bases). In germline, CDR1 is LNHDA, CDR2 SQIVND (reference sequence). The CDR3 has 16 amino acids. V was trimmed by 8 bases and J by 5 bases, leaving 22 bases between them. The CDR3: CASSPLASAGDNEQFF. In DNA, the CDR3 is TGTGCCAGTTCCCCCTTGGCTAGTGCCGGGGACAATGAGCAGTTCTTC.

This clonotype was observed a handful of times. J is TRBJ2-5 and V is TRBV13; unclear D gene. This CDR3 has 15 amino acids. From germline, CDR1 is PRHDT and CDR2 FYEKMQ (reference sequence). The V gene lost 0 bases and the J gene lost 5 bases, with 13 bases spanning the gap. The CDR3 is CASSLGGRVGETQYF. As DNA, the CDR3 is TGTGCCAGCAGCTTAGGGGGTCGGGTCGGGGAGACCCAGTACTTC.